A selection of T cell receptor beta chains follows, all from one sample in a study of a mutant IDH1 vaccine in newly diagnosed glioma. The method was immunoSEQ multiplex PCR; TCRdb's version includes in-frame clones alone and lacks a portion of them. The sample yields 60,000 or so clones, roughly 81% seen once. No cognate antigen is known for these TCRs. Sequenced here: PBMCs, sampled from a glioma patient whose treatment included an IDH1 peptide vaccine. These receptor sequences come from a woman aged 40 to 55 with glioma. Some clones in this sample may be carry-over from other donors' samples. CDR3s include the opening cysteine and the closing phenylalanine or tryptophan. Fields, in order: CDR3 DNA, CDR3 protein, V gene, D gene, J gene, clone size. A D gene is named only where the DNA matches it firmly. A row's size may be missing; if present it is once, few, many or a size class.

CDR3nt: TGTGCCAGCAGGGGGAGTGACAATCAGCCCCAGCATTTT
CDR3aa: CASRGSDNQPQHF
v_gene: TRBV6-6
d_gene: .
j_gene: TRBJ1-5
abundance: .

CDR3nt: TGTGCCAGCAGACTTAGCGGGGGAACATACAATGAGCAGTTCTTC
CDR3aa: CASRLSGGTYNEQFF
v_gene: TRBV6-4
d_gene: TRBD2
j_gene: TRBJ2-1
abundance: .

CDR3nt: TGTGCCAGCAGTTACTCGGGGGGGACTGAAGCTTTCTTT
CDR3aa: CASSYSGGTEAFF
v_gene: TRBV6-5
d_gene: .
j_gene: TRBJ1-1
abundance: .

CDR3nt: TGTGCCAGCAAGGCCCAGCGGGGTAGCACAGATACGCAGTATTTT
CDR3aa: CASKAQRGSTDTQYF
v_gene: TRBV6-5
d_gene: TRBD2
j_gene: TRBJ2-3
abundance: .

CDR3nt: TGCGCCAGCAGCCAAACGATTGTTACTATTTACGAGCAGTACTTC
CDR3aa: CASSQTIVTIYEQYF
v_gene: TRBV4-1
d_gene: .
j_gene: TRBJ2-7
abundance: .

CDR3nt: TGCGCCAGCAGCTCCACCCCAGTTCCTACGCAGTATTTT
CDR3aa: CASSSTPVPTQYF
v_gene: TRBV4-1
d_gene: .
j_gene: TRBJ2-3
abundance: once

CDR3nt: TGTGCCAGCACCAAGACAGGCTCTTCAAATCAGCCCCAGCATTTT
CDR3aa: CASTKTGSSNQPQHF
v_gene: TRBV9
d_gene: .
j_gene: TRBJ1-5
abundance: .

CDR3nt: TGCGCCAGCAGTATGGGGCCAGGACAGCCCCAGCATTTT
CDR3aa: CASSMGPGQPQHF
v_gene: TRBV10-2
d_gene: .
j_gene: TRBJ1-5
abundance: .

CDR3nt: TGCGCCAGCAGCTTACAATCAGCGGCTGTGAATACGCAGTATTTT
CDR3aa: CASSLQSAAVNTQYF
v_gene: TRBV5-1
d_gene: .
j_gene: TRBJ2-3
abundance: .

CDR3nt: TGTGCCAGCAGCGGTGCAGGTTCCTACGAGCAGTACTTC
CDR3aa: CASSGAGSYEQYF
v_gene: TRBV5-6
d_gene: .
j_gene: TRBJ2-7
abundance: .

CDR3nt: TGTGCCAGCAGCCCCGGAAGGTCTTCACCCCTCCACTTT
CDR3aa: CASSPGRSSPLHF
v_gene: TRBV7-9
d_gene: .
j_gene: TRBJ1-6
abundance: .

CDR3nt: TGTGCCAGCAGCCCCTATCGGGGGTCAGATTATGGCTACACCTTC
CDR3aa: CASSPYRGSDYGYTF
v_gene: TRBV11-2
d_gene: .
j_gene: TRBJ1-2
abundance: .

CDR3nt: TGCGCCAGCAGCCAAGGAAGGGGGGAAAAACTGTTTTTT
CDR3aa: CASSQGRGEKLFF
v_gene: TRBV4-3
d_gene: .
j_gene: TRBJ1-4
abundance: .

CDR3nt: TGTGCCAGCAGCACAATCGAGGGAAAGAACACTGAAGCTTTCTTT
CDR3aa: CASSTIEGKNTEAFF
v_gene: TRBV25-1
d_gene: .
j_gene: TRBJ1-1
abundance: few

CDR3nt: TGTGCCAGCAGCTTAGTGGCAGGGGGAGGCAATCAGCCCCAGCATTTT
CDR3aa: CASSLVAGGGNQPQHF
v_gene: TRBV7-2
d_gene: TRBD1
j_gene: TRBJ1-5
abundance: .

CDR3nt: TGTGCCAGCAGCTTGCGGGGGGGCACCGGGGGTGAGCAGTTCTTC
CDR3aa: CASSLRGGTGGEQFF
v_gene: TRBV11-2
d_gene: TRBD2
j_gene: TRBJ2-1
abundance: once

CDR3nt: TGTGCCAGCAGTTTATTCACAGAGAACACTGAAGCTTTCTTT
CDR3aa: CASSLFTENTEAFF
v_gene: TRBV27
d_gene: .
j_gene: TRBJ1-1
abundance: .

CDR3nt: TGTGCCTGGAGCCCCCTGGGGTCGGACACTGAAGCTTTCTTT
CDR3aa: CAWSPLGSDTEAFF
v_gene: TRBV30
d_gene: .
j_gene: TRBJ1-1
abundance: .

CDR3nt: TGTGCCATCAGTGACAGTAACACTGAAGCTTTCTTT
CDR3aa: CAISDSNTEAFF
v_gene: TRBV10-3
d_gene: .
j_gene: TRBJ1-1
abundance: .

CDR3nt: TGTGCCTGGAGTGTCTTTGCGCGCGAGCAGTACTTC
CDR3aa: CAWSVFAREQYF
v_gene: TRBV30
d_gene: .
j_gene: TRBJ2-7
abundance: .

CDR3nt: TGTGCCAGTAGTCCTCAGGACTTTAGCAATCAGCCCCAGCATTTT
CDR3aa: CASSPQDFSNQPQHF
v_gene: TRBV19
d_gene: .
j_gene: TRBJ1-5
abundance: .

CDR3nt: TGTGCCAGCAGCCTTGACGTCAGGGGGTCTGGCTACACCTTC
CDR3aa: CASSLDVRGSGYTF
v_gene: TRBV5-6
d_gene: TRBD1
j_gene: TRBJ1-2
abundance: .

CDR3nt: TGTGCTAGTGGTTTGCCGGGACAGGTATTTTCCCCAATCTCTGGAAACACCATATATTTT
CDR3aa: CASGLPGQVFSPISGNTIYF
v_gene: TRBV12-5
d_gene: TRBD1
j_gene: TRBJ1-3
abundance: few

CDR3nt: TGTGCCAGCAACGCCCAGGAGACTGAAGCTTTCTTT
CDR3aa: CASNAQETEAFF
v_gene: TRBV11-2
d_gene: .
j_gene: TRBJ1-1
abundance: .

CDR3nt: TGTGCCAGCTCACCGTTGATGTCAGACACCGGGGAGCTGTTTTTT
CDR3aa: CASSPLMSDTGELFF
v_gene: TRBV18
d_gene: .
j_gene: TRBJ2-2
abundance: .

CDR3nt: TGTGCCAGCAGTCGCGCCCCGGGGAACTATGGCTACACCTTC
CDR3aa: CASSRAPGNYGYTF
v_gene: TRBV5-4
d_gene: .
j_gene: TRBJ1-2
abundance: .

CDR3nt: TGTGCCAGCACCATAGGACAGGGCACAGATACGCAGTATTTT
CDR3aa: CASTIGQGTDTQYF
v_gene: TRBV9
d_gene: TRBD1
j_gene: TRBJ2-3
abundance: .

CDR3nt: TGCGCCAGCAGCGCCGAAAGGGGCACAGATACGCAGTATTTT
CDR3aa: CASSAERGTDTQYF
v_gene: TRBV10-1
d_gene: .
j_gene: TRBJ2-3
abundance: .

CDR3nt: TGCGCCAGCAGCCCACGAGGAACAGGGGGCTACGAGCAGTACTTC
CDR3aa: CASSPRGTGGYEQYF
v_gene: TRBV4-1
d_gene: TRBD1
j_gene: TRBJ2-7
abundance: .

CDR3nt: TGTGCCAGCAGTGGGTGGACAGGGAGCTCCTACGAGCAGTACTTC
CDR3aa: CASSGWTGSSYEQYF
v_gene: TRBV2
d_gene: TRBD1
j_gene: TRBJ2-7
abundance: .

CDR3nt: TGTGCCAGCAGCTCCCTGGGGGACTGGAGCAATCAGCCCCAGCATTTT
CDR3aa: CASSSLGDWSNQPQHF
v_gene: TRBV5-6
d_gene: .
j_gene: TRBJ1-5
abundance: .

CDR3nt: TGCAGCGGATCCCGGGACTACGAGCAGTACTTC
CDR3aa: CSGSRDYEQYF
v_gene: TRBV29-1
d_gene: .
j_gene: TRBJ2-7
abundance: .

CDR3nt: TGTGCCAGTAGTATGTTGGAACAGGGGGCCTACGAGCAGTACTTC
CDR3aa: CASSMLEQGAYEQYF
v_gene: TRBV19
d_gene: TRBD1
j_gene: TRBJ2-7
abundance: once

CDR3nt: TGTGCCAGCAGCTTAGGAAACAATGAGCAGTTCTTC
CDR3aa: CASSLGNNEQFF
v_gene: TRBV7-9
d_gene: .
j_gene: TRBJ2-1
abundance: once

CDR3nt: TGCAGCGGGGGGACTGAGCAGTTCTTC
CDR3aa: CSGGTEQFF
v_gene: TRBV29-1
d_gene: .
j_gene: TRBJ2-1
abundance: once

CDR3nt: TGTGCCAGCAGTGAATCGAGGGGCGATCCCTCTGAAGCTTTCTTT
CDR3aa: CASSESRGDPSEAFF
v_gene: TRBV25-1
d_gene: .
j_gene: TRBJ1-1
abundance: once

CDR3nt: TGTGCCAGTAGTATAGGGACGGCCGATGGGGAGGAAGCTTTCTTT
CDR3aa: CASSIGTADGEEAFF
v_gene: TRBV19
d_gene: .
j_gene: TRBJ1-1
abundance: .

CDR3nt: TGTGCCAGCAGCTTAGCGATCCAGACTGTCGGGGATACGCAGTATTTT
CDR3aa: CASSLAIQTVGDTQYF
v_gene: TRBV7-2
d_gene: .
j_gene: TRBJ2-3
abundance: .

CDR3nt: TGTGCCAGCAGCGTCCATCACCGGGAGACCCAGTACTTC
CDR3aa: CASSVHHRETQYF
v_gene: TRBV9
d_gene: .
j_gene: TRBJ2-5
abundance: .

CDR3nt: TGCGCCAGCAGCCGGACCCCCCCTCGGGGGGAAAAACTGTTTTTT
CDR3aa: CASSRTPPRGEKLFF
v_gene: TRBV4-3
d_gene: .
j_gene: TRBJ1-4
abundance: once

CDR3nt: TGTGCCAGCAGCAGAACAGGGGGTGGGCCTGGCTACACCTTC
CDR3aa: CASSRTGGGPGYTF
v_gene: TRBV7-8
d_gene: TRBD1
j_gene: TRBJ1-2
abundance: .

CDR3nt: TGCGCCAGCAGCCACTCCGGGGAGCTGTTTTTT
CDR3aa: CASSHSGELFF
v_gene: TRBV4-1
d_gene: .
j_gene: TRBJ2-2
abundance: .

CDR3nt: TGTGCCACCAGCTTAGACGGTTACTCTGGAAACACCATATATTTT
CDR3aa: CATSLDGYSGNTIYF
v_gene: TRBV15
d_gene: .
j_gene: TRBJ1-3
abundance: .

CDR3nt: TGTGCCAGCACCTCGTTCGGGCTTGGAAATCAGCCCCAGCATTTT
CDR3aa: CASTSFGLGNQPQHF
v_gene: TRBV7-2
d_gene: .
j_gene: TRBJ1-5
abundance: .

CDR3nt: TGTGCCAGTAGTCCCGCGGGGGCACGTTCGAACACTGAAGCTTTCTTT
CDR3aa: CASSPAGARSNTEAFF
v_gene: TRBV19
d_gene: .
j_gene: TRBJ1-1
abundance: .

CDR3nt: TGCGCCAGCAGCCAAGATCGAAAAGTCTTTAGCAATCAGCCCCAGCATTTT
CDR3aa: CASSQDRKVFSNQPQHF
v_gene: TRBV4-1
d_gene: .
j_gene: TRBJ1-5
abundance: .

CDR3nt: TGTGCCACCAGCAGATTCAGCACAGATACGCAGTATTTT
CDR3aa: CATSRFSTDTQYF
v_gene: TRBV15
d_gene: .
j_gene: TRBJ2-3
abundance: .

CDR3nt: TGTGCCAGCTCACCCGGACAGACGAATGAGCAGTTCTTC
CDR3aa: CASSPGQTNEQFF
v_gene: TRBV18
d_gene: .
j_gene: TRBJ2-1
abundance: .

CDR3nt: TGTGCCAGCAGCCTCCAAATGGACAATGAGCAGTTCTTC
CDR3aa: CASSLQMDNEQFF
v_gene: TRBV5-4
d_gene: .
j_gene: TRBJ2-1
abundance: .